This T cell receptor beta chain appears in the sequencing data of a study of T cell clones after liver transplantation. Study findings and constraints: In two subjects, few donor cells limited the measurable donor-reactive repertoire.

Profiling relied on immunoSEQ multiplex PCR, and the TCRdb table lists in-frame clones only, not all of them. The sample has around 110,000 clones; 75% to 95% are singletons. Worth noting for this clone: Antigen specificity is unknown.

The clonotype comes from a human patient who received a liver transplant. Some T cells may be provided by the graft donor. The specimen was CD4+ T cells from blood, collected 12 months after liver transplant.

The CDR3 sequence is CASSFGANQETQYF. DNA of the CDR3: TGTGCCAGCAGTTTCGGGGCCAACCAAGAGACCCAGTACTTC. V gene TRBV27 combines with J gene TRBJ2-5; D is perhaps TRBD1 or TRBD2 (5 bases each). The V end lost 3 bases, the J end lost 0 bases, and 8 bases lay between the germline ends. The V gene's germline CDR1 is MNHEY and CDR2 SMNVEV (reference sequence). CDR3 length: 14 residues.